This TCR beta chain was documented in a study of blood T cell repertoires in COVID-19. Participant ages covered about 18 to 100 years across around 22 US areas. Clinical history as reported by participants underpinned cohort assignment. Assay used: immunoSEQ multiplex PCR; TCRdb lists only in-frame clones, some missing. The table includes 250,000 to 350,000 clones, 85% detected once. This CDR3 is built from 13 residues. CDR1 and CDR2 from the germline V gene are SQVTM and ANQGSEA. V was pared by 4 bases and J by 4 bases, with 10 bases between. The sequenced material came from PBMCs or T cells enriched from blood (not recorded which). The receptor was isolated from a woman aged 45 to 65 who had recovered from COVID-19. V usage is TRBV29-1 and J usage is TRBJ1-4; tentative D call: TRBD1 (5 bases). CDR3 sequence reads: CSVAVGGNEKLFF. In DNA form, the CDR3 reads TGCAGCGTTGCCGTGGGGGGTAATGAAAAACTGTTTTTT.